These 3 T cell receptor beta chains came from one sample sequenced in a study of blood T cells in healthy people across ages. A second PCR of 7 to 11 cycles used a sample-barcoded 5' primer and a J-beta primer mix. Via MiXCR, TCRdb re-called the 5' RACE reads, giving one row per CDR3 protein. The profile shows 1,100,000 or so distinct CDR3 sequences, 45% of them singletons. Sequencing was done on a sample of blood. These receptors came from a woman in her sixties or seventies in good health.

The gene calls are TRBV27 and TRBJ2-6, with D unclear. The germline gives CDR1 MNHEY, CDR2 SMNVEV (reference sequence). The CDR3 is made up of 13 amino acids. V was pared by 5 bases and J by 4 bases, with 6 bases between. CDR3 residues: CASSVIGANVLTF. The DNA for the CDR3 is TGTGCCAGCAGTGTAATAGGGGCCAACGTCCTGACTTTC.

V gene TRBV28 combines with J gene TRBJ2-4, with 9 bases aligning to TRBD2. The J call may not be correct, given that the DNA end is closer to TRBJ2-7. Germline CDR1 reads MDHEN; CDR2 reads SYDVKM. CDR3 length: 17 amino acids. The CDR3 nucleotides read TGTGCCAGCACTCCTTCTGGTGGCGGGAGGGCCGACTACGAGCAGTACTTC. As protein: CASTPSGGGRADYEQYF.

V gene TRBV27 combines with J gene TRBJ1-2; D perhaps matches TRBD1 (6 bases). This CDR3 is built from 14 residues. Germline loops: CDR1 MNHEY, CDR2 SMNVEV (reference sequence). Trimming took off 4 bases at V and 1 base at J, with 10 bases between the two ends. The chain's CDR3 is CASSSEGGNYGYTF. DNA of the CDR3: TGTGCCAGCAGTTCCGAGGGGGGTAACTATGGCTACACCTTC.